The present T cell receptor beta chain was sequenced within a study of shared clonotypes between healthy human individuals. Overall study findings and caveats: There were few donors, and this limited the genetic and exposure-history diversity represented. In general, naive subsets displayed greater estimated richness than memory subsets did.

TCRdb's table, derived via immunoSEQ multiplex PCR, lists solely in-frame clones and lacks some. The table has about 1.5 million clones, 96% seen once; the top ten hold about 1.2%. Germline trimming cut 4 bases from V and 7 bases from J; bases unmatched to any gene: 13. CDR1 and CDR2 (germline): SGHNT, YYREEE (reference sequence). The CDR3 totals 16 residues. Details on this clone: Antigen: not known.

This sequence originates from a man under 40 in good health. Sequences were obtained from naive CD4+ T cells sorted from blood. Subset noted: CD45RA+ positively selected. The rearrangement uses TRBV5-4 and TRBJ2-1, with TRBD2 identical over 8 bases. The CDR3 is CASSIPAGVGRNEQFF. CDR3 nucleotide sequence: TGTGCCAGCAGCATACCAGCGGGAGTAGGTAGGAATGAGCAGTTCTTC.